The 14 T cell receptor beta chains given below trace back to one sample, sequenced in a study of T cell responses to AZD1222 COVID-19 vaccine. Clones were read by immunoSEQ multiplex PCR, and TCRdb kept only the in-frame ones, dropping some. The sample records about 54,000 clones, more than 80% being singletons. The specimen was peripheral blood, collected 28 days after the second AZD1222 dose. Receptors originate from an adult who received the AZD1222 COVID-19 vaccine.

The V and J genes are TRBV5-1 and TRBJ1-1; 8 bases are shared with TRBD1. The germline V gene encodes CDR1 SGHRS and CDR2 YFSETQ. The CDR3 sequence is 16 residues long. V lost 4 bases, J lost 5 bases, and 13 bases stayed unmatched. In DNA form, the CDR3 reads TGCGCCAGCAGCGGTTCGGGGACAGGACTCGGAACTGAAGCTTTCTTT. Protein: CASSGSGTGLGTEAFF.

The chain combines TRBV19 with TRBJ2-5; D ambiguous. The CDR3 spans 13 residues. Germline V CDR1 and CDR2: LNHDA, SQIVND (reference sequence). The V gene lost 5 bases and the J gene lost 7 bases, with 14 bases spanning the gap. The CDR3 sequence is CASSPPLARTQYF. The CDR3 DNA is TGTGCCAGTAGTCCTCCGCTGGCGCGGACCCAGTACTTC.

The chain links TRBV3-1 (or the pseudogene TRBV3-2) to TRBJ1-5; D is uncertain. Germline V gene sequence: CDR1 LGHDT, CDR2 YNNKEL (reference sequence). CDR3 length: 15 residues. The germline V and J ends were trimmed by 4 bases and 2 bases, with 12 bases remaining between them. The CDR3 here is CASSRGVYGNQPQHF. The CDR3 nucleotides read TGTGCCAGCAGCCGTGGGGTCTACGGCAATCAGCCCCAGCATTTT.

The chain recombines TRBV19 with TRBJ2-1; 7 nucleotides match TRBD2. V lost 4 bases to trimming and J lost 8 bases; unmatched junction nucleotides: 2. Germline V gene sequence: CDR1 LNHDA, CDR2 SQIVND (reference sequence). The CDR3 consists of 12 residues. CDR3 nucleotide sequence: TGTGCCAGTAGTAAGCGGGACCATGAGCAGTTCTTC. Encoded protein: CASSKRDHEQFF. Using reference TRBV19 and TRBJ2-1 for the parts outside the CDR3, the full variable domain is DGGITQSPKYLFRKEGQNVTLSCEQNLNHDAMYWYRQDPGQGLRLIYYSQIVNDFQKGDIAEGYSVSREKKESFPLTVTSAQKNPTAFYLCASSKRDHEQFFGPGTRLTVL.

The V gene is TRBV11-3, the J gene TRBJ2-2; no firm D call. CDR3 size: 12 residues. From germline, CDR1 is SGHNT and CDR2 YENEEA. Trimming cost V 5 bases and J 3 bases, with 4 bases left between them. The CDR3 nucleotides are TGTGCCAGCAGCCCGCACACCGGGGAGCTGTTTTTT. This sequence encodes CASSPHTGELFF. The full variable domain, completed using reference TRBV11-3 and TRBJ2-2, is EAGVVQSPRYKIIEKKQPVAFWCNPISGHNTLYWYLQNLGQGPELLIRYENEEAVDDSQLPKDRFSAERLKGVDSTLKIQPAELGDSAVYLCASSPHTGELFFGEGSRLTVL.

In this sample, this clone turned up once. The CDR3 loop reads CASSPLEAARPQHF. The CDR3 DNA reads as TGTGCCAGCTCACCCCTTGAGGCCGCGCGGCCCCAGCATTTT. The chain carries TRBV18 and TRBJ1-5; D not resolved. V was shortened by 3 bases and J by 9 bases, with 15 bases between the two germline ends. Germline loops: CDR1 KGHSH, CDR2 LQKENI. This CDR3 contains 14 residues.

This clone has just one count. The chain links TRBV10-1 to TRBJ2-6; D may be TRBD1 (7 bases). Trimming removed 3 bases at V and 1 base at J, with 22 bases between. Germline lookup yields CDR1 WNHNN and CDR2 SYGVQD (reference sequence). The CDR3 covers 20 residues. The CDR3 coding sequence is TGCGCCAGCAGTGATTCCTGGAGGGACAGTGTTACTTCTGGGGCCAACGTCCTGACTTTC. Translated, it gives CASSDSWRDSVTSGANVLTF.

The chain employs TRBV6-5 and TRBJ2-7, with TRBD2 identical over 14 bases. The V and J ends lost 6 bases and 7 bases, in that order; junction bases with no gene match: 8. This CDR3 is built from 15 residues. The V gene's germline CDR1 is MNHEY and CDR2 SVGAGI. DNA of the CDR3: TGTGCCAGCAGAACCGGGACTAGCGGGAGAACGGAGCAGTACTTC. As protein: CASRTGTSGRTEQYF.

DNA of the CDR3: TGTGCCAGCAGCGGCGGGGACAGGGGCTACTATGGCTACACCTTC. Its protein product is CASSGGDRGYYGYTF. The gene calls are TRBV9 and TRBJ1-2, with TRBD1 identical over 10 bases. The germline CDR1 and CDR2 sequences are SGDLS and YYNGEE. V shed 3 bases and J 3 bases; nucleotides not matched to a gene: 5. The CDR3 length is 15 residues.

Comments on this clone: Other DNA sequences in this specimen translate into the identical CDR3. V is TRBV7-9 and J is TRBJ2-2; D might be TRBD1 (6 bases). CDR1 and CDR2 (germline): SEHNR, FQNEAQ (reference sequence). The V end was cut by 2 bases, the J end by 3 bases, with 7 bases between. The CDR3 contains 14 residues. The CDR3 spells CASSLSGDTGELFF. DNA for the CDR3: TGTGCCAGCAGCTTATCAGGGGACACCGGGGAGCTGTTTTTT.

This clone has a handful of counts. The CDR3, as DNA: TGTGCCAGTAGTATAGAAGGCGGGGGCAGGATGAATGGAAACACCATATATTTT. Protein sequence: CASSIEGGGRMNGNTIYF. The rearrangement links TRBV19 to TRBJ1-3; tentative D call: TRBD1 (6 bases). CDR3 length: 18 amino acids. The germline gives CDR1 LNHDA, CDR2 SQIVND (reference sequence). Trimming removed 0 bases at V and 3 bases at J, with 18 bases between. Full variable domain (remainder filled in from reference TRBV19 and TRBJ1-3): DGGITQSPKYLFRKEGQNVTLSCEQNLNHDAMYWYRQDPGQGLRLIYYSQIVNDFQKGDIAEGYSVSREKKESFPLTVTSAQKNPTAFYLCASSIEGGGRMNGNTIYFGEGSWLTVV.

The chain has TRBV4-3 and TRBJ1-1; D remains unclear. CDR1 and CDR2 from the germline V gene are LGHNA and YSLEER. The V end lost 2 bases, the J end lost 1 base, and 8 bases lay between the germline ends. CDR3 length: 14 amino acids. The CDR3: CASSQREWNTEAFF. The CDR3 DNA follows: TGCGCCAGCAGCCAAAGGGAATGGAACACTGAAGCTTTCTTT.

This rearrangement joins TRBV19 to TRBJ1-2, with TRBD1 identical over 9 bases. Losses at the gene ends were 2 bases for V and 6 bases for J; bases not matched to a gene: 10. Germline V gene sequence: CDR1 LNHDA, CDR2 SQIVND (reference sequence). This CDR3 is 16 amino acids long. This chain's CDR3 is CASSITQGTGLDGYTF. DNA of the CDR3: TGTGCCAGTAGTATAACCCAAGGGACAGGGCTAGATGGCTACACCTTC.

The V call is TRBV6-6, the J call TRBJ2-7; TRBD1 might be the D (5 bases). V shed 2 bases and J shed 3 bases, with 8 bases lying between them. The length of the CDR3 is 13 residues. Germline lookup yields CDR1 MNHNY and CDR2 SVGAGI (reference sequence). The CDR3 DNA reads TGTGCCAGCAGTTACGTCAGGGACTACGAGCAGTACTTC. Residues: CASSYVRDYEQYF.